The 16 T cell receptor beta chains below were found in one sample sequenced in a study of T-cell reconstitution after alpha-beta-depleted transplantation in children. Unique molecular identifiers featured in how the TCRbeta library was prepared. TCRdb processed the PCR reads anew with MiXCR; each CDR3 protein has one entry. The sample holds approximately 210,000 distinct CDR3 sequences, roughly 15% seen once. The sample was PBMCs from the stem cell graft donor, taken from the stem cell graft. The receptors come from a human donor who donated a stem cell graft to a child with acute lymphoblastic leukemia.

This clonotype has ten or more counts. The chain uses TRBV28 and TRBJ2-7; 7 bases line up with TRBD1. With V trimmed by 2 bases and J by 5 bases, 6 bases remained unmatched. The CDR3 loop spans 14 amino acids. Germline V gene lookup returns CDR1 MDHEN and CDR2 SYDVKM. CDR3 coding DNA: TGTGCCAGCAGTTTAGTCGACAGGGCCCACGAGCAGTACTTC. It codes for CASSLVDRAHEQYF.

This clonotype was counted between two and nine times. This chain links TRBV12-3 or TRBV12-4 with TRBJ2-4; 7 nucleotides match TRBD1. The CDR3 covers 16 residues. The ends lost 2 bases at V and 2 bases at J; junction bases unmatched: 6. The CDR3 loop is CASSLRDSGSKNIQYF. DNA of the CDR3: TGTGCCAGCAGTTTAAGGGACAGTGGCTCCAAAAACATTCAGTACTTC.

This clonotype was seen only a few times. The V gene is TRBV12-3 or TRBV12-4, the J gene TRBJ2-1; TRBD1 might be the D (5 bases). The CDR3 covers 17 residues. Trimming left V 7 bases short and J 8 bases short, with 27 bases between. The CDR3 loop is CASTPLLSQGSLYEQFF. CDR3 in DNA: TGTGCCAGCACTCCGTTGTTGAGTCAGGGTTCTCTCTATGAGCAGTTCTTC.

This clonotype was counted only a few times. This sequence joins TRBV9 and TRBJ2-7, with TRBD2 matching 7 bases. Germline trimming cut 3 bases from V and 3 bases from J; bases unmatched to any gene: 3. This CDR3 contains 13 residues. The germline gives CDR1 SGDLS, CDR2 YYNGEE. The CDR3 sequence: CASSAGLVYEQYF. The CDR3 DNA reads TGTGCCAGCAGCGCCGGACTAGTCTACGAGCAGTACTTC. The entire variable domain, with the rest obtained from reference TRBV9 and TRBJ2-7, is as follows: DSGVTQTPKHLITATGQRVTLRCSPRSGDLSVYWYQQSLDQGLQFLIQYYNGEERAKGNILERFSAQQFPDLHSELNLSSLELGDSALYFCASSAGLVYEQYFGPGTRLTVT.

This clonotype was seen repeatedly, ten times or more. V gene TRBV18 combines with J gene TRBJ2-1, with a weak D call TRBD2 (6 bases). This CDR3 has 15 residues. The V end was cut by 1 base, the J end by 8 bases, with 15 bases between. Germline assignment: CDR1 KGHSH and CDR2 LQKENI. For the CDR3, the DNA is TGTGCCAGCTCACCACGGGGGGAGGATTTACATGAGCAGTTCTTC. Amino acid sequence: CASSPRGEDLHEQFF.

This clonotype has ten or more counts. The chain couples TRBV7-8 to TRBJ2-1; 10 nucleotides match TRBD2. CDR1 SGHVS and CDR2 FQNEAQ come from the germline V gene. The CDR3 consists of 15 residues. V shed 2 bases and J 7 bases; nucleotides not matched to a gene: 5. CDR3 loop: CASSLRTSGMNEQFF. Here the CDR3 DNA reads TGTGCCAGCAGCTTAAGGACTAGCGGTATGAATGAGCAGTTCTTC.

This clonotype was counted ten times or more. This chain links TRBV11-3 with TRBJ1-1; D is perhaps TRBD1 (5 bases). Germline loops: CDR1 SGHNT, CDR2 YENEEA. The CDR3 runs to 16 residues. V was cut by 5 bases and J by 8 bases, with 24 bases left in between. The CDR3 DNA reads as TGTGCCAGCAGCCAACGTCGGGACCGAGCCTTGGGGGAAGCTTTCTTT. It codes for CASSQRRDRALGEAFF.

This clonotype was detected many times. This chain uses TRBV6-1 with TRBJ2-1; either TRBD1 or TRBD2 may supply D (5 bases each). Trimming pared 5 bases from V and 2 bases from J, leaving 19 bases between. The CDR3 contains 17 residues. Germline V gene lookup returns CDR1 MNHNS and CDR2 SASEGT. The CDR3 spells CASSPRDPSEAYNEQFF. The CDR3 DNA follows: TGTGCCAGCAGTCCCAGGGACCCCTCTGAAGCCTACAATGAGCAGTTCTTC.

This clonotype was seen ten or more times. This chain connects TRBV11-2 to TRBJ2-7, with D uncertain. The length of the CDR3 is 13 residues. The germline V gene has CDR1 SGHAT and CDR2 FQNNGV. Trimming took 0 bases from V and 3 from J, leaving 6 bases between them. CDR3 in amino acids: CASSLDTFYEQYF. The CDR3 DNA reads as TGTGCCAGCAGCTTAGACACGTTCTACGAGCAGTACTTC.

This clonotype has ten or more counts. The V and J genes are TRBV10-3 and TRBJ2-7, with 9 bases matching TRBD2. V lost 10 bases to trimming and J lost 5 bases; unmatched junction nucleotides: 15. The CDR3 is made up of 15 amino acids. Germline V lookup: CDR1 ENHRY, CDR2 SYGVKD. CDR3 sequence: CATNLGAGGMNEQYF. CDR3 DNA: TGTGCCACAAACTTAGGCGCGGGAGGGATGAACGAGCAGTACTTC.

This clonotype was seen a few times. The chain employs TRBV28 and TRBJ2-7; 10 nucleotides agree with TRBD1. After removal of 6 bases from V and 4 bases from J, the junction contained 9 bases not matched to a gene. The CDR3 totals 15 residues. CDR1 and CDR2 from the germline V gene are MDHEN and SYDVKM. The CDR3 spells CASSPGTGEFYEQYF. The CDR3 region has the DNA TGTGCCAGCAGCCCGGGGACAGGGGAGTTTTACGAGCAGTACTTC. Combining the CDR3 with reference TRBV28 and TRBJ2-7 gives the whole variable domain DVKVTQSSRYLVKRTGEKVFLECVQDMDHENMFWYRQDPGLGLRLIYFSYDVKMKEKGDIPEGYSVSREKKERFSLILESASTNQTSMYLCASSPGTGEFYEQYFGPGTRLTVT.

This clonotype was found many times. The chain recombines TRBV20-1 with TRBJ2-3, with 13 bases identical to TRBD2. Germline V gives CDR1 DFQATT, CDR2 SNEGSKA (reference sequence). V shed 3 bases and J 7 bases; nucleotides not matched to a gene: 10. The CDR3 is 16 amino acids. CDR3 in amino acids: CSASWTSGSGGNTQYF. Here the CDR3 DNA reads TGCAGTGCTAGTTGGACTAGCGGGAGTGGTGGGAATACGCAGTATTTT.

This clonotype was picked up a small number of times. Mismatch with germline at one junction end may stem from a read error. The rearrangement uses TRBV7-2 and TRBJ2-1, with TRBD1 identical over 10 bases. Germline assignment: CDR1 SGHTA and CDR2 FQGNSA. CDR3 length: 16 amino acids. Here the CDR3 DNA reads TGTGCCAGCAGCGTCAGACGGGACAGGGGTTACAGTGAGCAGTTCTTC. Its translation: CASSVRRDRGYSEQFF. The whole variable domain, remainder taken from reference TRBV7-2 and TRBJ2-1, is GAGVSQSPSNKVTEKGKDVELRCDPISGHTALYWYRQSLGQGLEFLIYFQGNSAPDKSGLPSDRFSAERTGGSVSTLTIQRTQQEDSAVYLCASSVRRDRGYSEQFFGPGTRLTVL.

There are a few counts of this clonotype. The chain couples TRBV12-3 or TRBV12-4 to TRBJ2-1; tentatively, D is TRBD2 (6 bases). With 6 bases removed from V and 3 bases from J, the gap between germline ends came to 12 bases. This CDR3 spans 14 amino acids. DNA for the CDR3: TGTGCCAGCAGACACGGGACTGACTACAATGAGCAGTTCTTC. The encoded protein is CASRHGTDYNEQFF.

This clonotype has a handful of counts. V gene TRBV19 combines with J gene TRBJ2-1; D is unresolved. Germline values: CDR1 LNHDA, CDR2 SQIVND (reference sequence). The CDR3 sequence is 13 residues long. V gave up 0 bases and J gave up 10 bases, with 10 bases separating them. This CDR3 reads CASSIDLSGEQFF. CDR3 coding DNA: TGTGCCAGTAGTATAGACCTCTCCGGGGAGCAGTTCTTC.

This clonotype has a count of ten or more. The rearrangement joins TRBV6-5 to TRBJ2-3; weak D call: TRBD2 (6 bases). Trimming cost V 4 bases and J 2 bases, with 10 bases left between them. The CDR3 extends over 14 amino acids. Germline lookup yields CDR1 MNHEY and CDR2 SVGAGI. CDR3 nucleotide sequence: TGTGCCAGCAGTTCCCGGGAGTTCACAGATACGCAGTATTTT. Protein: CASSSREFTDTQYF.